This is a list of T cell receptor beta chains from one sample in a study of siplizumab effects on memory and regulatory T cells. Sequenced by immunoSEQ multiplex PCR; TCRdb stores in-frame clones only, minus some. The sample lists under 100,000 clones, around 94% occurring once. Sequencing was done on a sample of non-Treg CD4+ T cells sorted from blood. All receptors come from a human donor in good health. Each CDR3 is given with its conserved first and last residue. D genes are given only for firm matches. Only some rows state a clone size, as once, few, many or a class for expanded clones.

TRBJ2-3,-,TRBV6-1,-,15,TGTGCCAGCAGTGATCAGGGAGAGGGCACAGATACGCAGTATTTT,CASSDQGEGTDTQYF
TRBJ2-4,-,TRBV2,TRBD2,17,TGTGCCAGCAGTGGGGGCCGACTAGCGGGAGGGGAAAACATTCAGTACTTC,CASSGGRLAGGENIQYF
TRBJ2-3,-,TRBV11-3,TRBD2,13,TGTGCCAGCAGCTCCCTTAGCGGGAGCGCGCAGTATTTT,CASSSLSGSAQYF
TRBJ1-3,-,TRBV30,-,15,TGTGCCTGGAGTCCAGGGGCCAACGCTGGAAACACCATATATTTT,CAWSPGANAGNTIYF
TRBJ1-5,-,TRBV5-6,TRBD1,16,TGTGCCAGCAGCGTCCGGGACAGGGGGCTTTGGCAGCCCCAGCATTTT,CASSVRDRGLWQPQHF
TRBJ2-5,-,TRBV5-4,-,15,TGTGCCAGCAGCGGCGGCGGAGGGTACCAAGAGACCCAGTACTTC,CASSGGGGYQETQYF
TRBJ2-3,-,TRBV7-3,TRBD2,19,TGTGCCAGCAGCTTAGGAAGCGGGAGGGGTAACGAGCGATTAGATACGCAGTATTTT,CASSLGSGRGNERLDTQYF
TRBJ2-1,-,TRBV4-1,TRBD2,16,TGCGCCAGCAGCCAAGGACGGGGCGGGGGGATCAATGAGCAGTTCTTC,CASSQGRGGGINEQFF
TRBJ1-2,-,TRBV14,-,13,TGTGCCAGCAGCCAAGGTCAGAACTATGGCTACACCTTC,CASSQGQNYGYTF
TRBJ1-2,-,TRBV29-1,TRBD1,13,TGCAGCGTTGAAGTTGACAGGGGGAGCGGCTACACCTTC,CSVEVDRGSGYTF
TRBJ2-1,-,TRBV11-3,-,16,TGTGCCAGCAGCCTGGGCGGGCGGATCACCTACAATGAGCAGTTCTTC,CASSLGGRITYNEQFF
TRBJ2-2,-,TRBV6-5,-,13,TGTGCCAGCAGTTATACTTTTACCGGGGAGCTGTTTTTT,CASSYTFTGELFF
TRBJ2-1,once,TRBV2,TRBD2,18,TGTGCCAGCAGTGAAGCGCGGGTTAGCGGGGCCCCCTACAATGAGCAGTTCTTC,CASSEARVSGAPYNEQFF
TRBJ1-2,-,TRBV28,-,14,TGTGCCAGCACCGAAAATCGACAGAACTATGGCTACACCTTC,CASTENRQNYGYTF
TRBJ2-1,-,TRBV5-4,-,15,TGTGCCAGCAGCCCGAGGGGGGGATCCTACAATGAGCAGTTCTTC,CASSPRGGSYNEQFF
TRBJ2-4,-,TRBV27,TRBD1,12,TGTGCCAGCAGTCGATCACCGGGACAGAAGTACTTC,CASSRSPGQKYF
TRBJ1-5,-,TRBV19,-,14,TGTGCCAGTAGCCCTCTGGGGAAGGTCCAGCCCCAGCATTTT,CASSPLGKVQPQHF
TRBJ2-3,-,TRBV18,-,15,TGTGCCAGCTCACCACCGTACTTTCGCACAGATACGCAGTATTTT,CASSPPYFRTDTQYF
TRBJ2-2,once,TRBV5-1,TRBD1,16,TGCGCCAGCAGCTTGTCGTGGACAGGGGGCACCGGGGAGCTGTTTTTT,CASSLSWTGGTGELFF
TRBJ2-6,-,TRBV19,-,14,TGTGCCAGTAGCACCTCCCGGGATAGAAACGTCCTGACTTTC,CASSTSRDRNVLTF
TRBJ2-1,once,TRBV7-6,-,12,TGTGCCAGCAGCTCCCGGTTGGATGAGCAGTTCTTC,CASSSRLDEQFF
TRBJ1-5,-,TRBV19,TRBD1,15,TGTGCCAGTAGCATGACAGGGGATGGTAATCAGCCCCAGCATTTT,CASSMTGDGNQPQHF
TRBJ2-1,-,TRBV6-5,TRBD1,14,TGTGCCAGCAAGTCGCAGGGGGCGCTGCGAGAGCAGTTCTTC,CASKSQGALREQFF
TRBJ1-3,-,TRBV10-3,TRBD1,13,TGTGCCATCAGTGGACAGGGGGCAAACACCATATATTTT,CAISGQGANTIYF
TRBJ1-5,-,TRBV29-1,TRBD1,15,TGCAGCGTTCGACAGGGGATAAGGAGCAATCAGCCCCAGCATTTT,CSVRQGIRSNQPQHF
TRBJ2-1,-,TRBV5-1,-,14,TGCGCCAGCAGCTCGGCCCCCAGCCTCAATGAGCAGTTCTTC,CASSSAPSLNEQFF
TRBJ1-2,once,TRBV28,-,16,TGTGCCAGCAGCATAACGAATAAGGTACAGGGCTATGGCTACACCTTC,CASSITNKVQGYGYTF
TRBJ2-7,-,TRBV4-1,-,14,TGCGCCAGCATCTACTCAGGGGGGGGCTACGAGCAGTACTTC,CASIYSGGGYEQYF
TRBJ1-6,-,TRBV14,-,13,TGTGCCAGCAGCCAAGATCGTAATTCACCCCTCCACTTT,CASSQDRNSPLHF
TRBJ2-1,-,TRBV5-1,-,16,TGCGCCAGCAGCCCGGGACCTTCAAGCTCCTACAATGAGCAGTTCTTC,CASSPGPSSSYNEQFF